The text below deals with one T cell receptor (beta chain). The sample belongs to a study of immune cell composition in non-small cell lung cancer. CDR1 and CDR2 (germline): SGHTA, FQGNSA. The CDR3 has 13 residues. V lost 6 bases and J lost 1; bases outside the gene matches: 0. Sequenced by immunoSEQ multiplex PCR; TCRdb stores in-frame clones only, minus some. The sample contains around 3,700 clones, almost 70% of which appear only once. Input material: lung tumor tissue. This sequence originates from a human donor with non-small cell lung cancer. V is TRBV7-2 and J is TRBJ2-5, with TRBD2 matching over 9 bases. The CDR3: CASSSGSQETQYF. CDR3 bases: TGTGCCAGCAGTAGCGGGAGCCAAGAGACCCAGTACTTC.